This TCR beta chain was captured by sequencing in a study of response to subunit inactivated influenza vaccine. The study, taken as a whole, reports: Authors suggested that a seasonal influenza vaccination recruits few new T cells each time.

TCRdb re-analysed the RT-PCR reads in MiXCR, keeping a single row per CDR3 protein. Of 530,000 or so distinct CDR3 sequences listed, about 14% are singletons. About this clonotype: The target antigen is unknown.

Germline CDR1 and CDR2: LGHNA and YSLEER. The CDR3 extends over 15 amino acids. Trimming cost V 4 bases and J 6 bases; bases outside gene matches: 8. The source was PBMCs from blood, collected roughly 13 days after vaccination. The clonotype was recovered from a man between 45 and 60 years old who received an inactivated influenza vaccine. The chain combines TRBV4-3 with TRBJ1-5, with 8 bases lining up with TRBD1. The CDR3 reads CASSRDRGGSQPQHF. The DNA of the CDR3 is TGCGCCAGCAGCCGAGACAGGGGCGGTAGTCAGCCCCAGCATTTT.